The 25 T cell receptor beta chains below come from one sample, sequenced in a study of technical replicates of blood from a handful of donors. TCRdb keeps only in-frame clones here, not all; method: immunoSEQ multiplex PCR. The table records tens of thousands of clones, 85% to 95% of them present only once. The sequencing input was T cells isolated from PBMCs. The receptors shown here come from a human donor in good health.

The chain combines TRBV7-9 with TRBJ2-7, with 7 bases lining up with TRBD2. Germline assignment: CDR1 SEHNR and CDR2 FQNEAQ (reference sequence). CDR3 length equals 15 residues. The V and J ends lost 5 bases and 3 bases, in that order; junction bases with no gene match: 10. CDR3 nucleotide sequence: TGTGCCAGCAGCCCCGGGGCTAGCGGTTTCTACGAGCAGTACTTC. Translating it yields CASSPGASGFYEQYF.

The rearrangement joins TRBV10-3 to TRBJ1-6; D is undetermined. This CDR3 contains 13 residues. Trimming took off 2 bases at V and 7 bases at J, with 6 bases between the two ends. The germline V gene encodes CDR1 ENHRY and CDR2 SYGVKD. This chain's CDR3 is CAISELENSPLHF. CDR3 bases: TGTGCCATCAGTGAGCTAGAGAATTCACCCCTCCACTTT.

This chain links TRBV30 with TRBJ1-5, with D perhaps TRBD1 (5 bases). The CDR3 is 13 residues long. Germline CDR1 reads GTSNPN; CDR2 reads SVGIG (reference sequence). Trimming left V 5 bases short and J 3 bases short, with 11 bases between. Written as DNA, the CDR3 is TGTGCCTGGCAGGGCGTTAACAATCAGCCCCAGCATTTT. Translation gives CAWQGVNNQPQHF.

The chain carries TRBV6-6 and TRBJ2-5; 7 bases are a match to TRBD1. V lost 4 bases and J lost 3; bases outside the gene matches: 5. CDR1 and CDR2 (germline): MNHNY, SVGAGI (reference sequence). CDR3 length equals 14 residues. This chain's CDR3 is CASSSWDSEETQYF. Written as DNA, the CDR3 is TGTGCCAGCAGTTCTTGGGACAGTGAAGAGACCCAGTACTTC.

This clone is a singleton in its sample. This chain links TRBV28 with TRBJ1-1; no definite D call. With 5 bases removed from V and 1 base from J, the gap between germline ends came to 8 bases. Germline loops: CDR1 MDHEN, CDR2 SYDVKM. The CDR3 is 13 amino acids. CDR3 in DNA: TGTGCCAGCAGTCTGAACAAGAACACTGAAGCTTTCTTT. This translates into CASSLNKNTEAFF.

V gene TRBV4-1 combines with J gene TRBJ2-5, with 7 nucleotides matching TRBD2. Per germline, CDR1 MGHRA and CDR2 YSYEKL. The CDR3 is 20 residues long. J gave up 0 bases and V 0 bases, and 16 bases lay outside the gene matches. The CDR3 coding sequence is TGCGCCAGCAGCCAAGAGCGCCGTCCAGCCGGACTAGAGTACCAAGAGACCCAGTACTTC. This codes for CASSQERRPAGLEYQETQYF.

In regard to this clone: Germline is not matched at one junction end, which may reflect a read error. The chain's CDR3 is CGWVLHGGLGGYTF. Written as DNA, the CDR3 is TGTGGCTGGGTTCTTCATGGGGGCCTGGGTGGCTACACCTTC. The V gene is TRBV30, the J gene TRBJ1-2; TRBD1 might be the D (6 bases). The germline V gene encodes CDR1 GTSNPN and CDR2 SVGIG (reference sequence). The length of the CDR3 is 14 residues.

The gene calls are TRBV11-3 and TRBJ2-3, with no clear D. The CDR3 spans 13 residues. CDR1 SGHNT and CDR2 YENEEA come from the germline V gene. V lost 2 bases to trimming and J lost 5 bases, with 8 bases between them. This chain's CDR3 is CASSLFVVDTQYF. CDR3 bases: TGTGCCAGCAGCTTATTTGTAGTAGATACGCAGTATTTT.

The genes are TRBV30 and TRBJ2-3, with D maybe TRBD2 (5 bases). Per germline, CDR1 GTSNPN and CDR2 SVGIG (reference sequence). Trimming left V 4 bases short and J 2 bases short, with 10 bases between. The CDR3 is 13 amino acids. CDR3 sequence reads: CAWTSGFTDTQYF. The CDR3 coding sequence is TGTGCCTGGACGAGCGGCTTCACAGATACGCAGTATTTT. The entire variable domain, with the rest obtained from reference TRBV30 and TRBJ2-3, is as follows: SQTIHQWPATLVQPVGSPLSLECTVEGTSNPNLYWYRQAAGRGLQLLFYSVGIGQISSEVPQNLSASRPQDRQFILSSKKLLLSDSGFYLCAWTSGFTDTQYFGPGTRLTVL.

The sample holds one count of this clone. This chain uses TRBV18 with TRBJ1-2; 7 nucleotides line up with TRBD1. CDR3 length equals 13 residues. Germline assignment: CDR1 KGHSH and CDR2 LQKENI. Unmatched junction bases numbered 8, after V lost 5 bases and J lost 8 bases. The CDR3, as DNA: TGTGCCAGCTCATCTGACAGGGAAGGGGGCTACACCTTC. This translates into CASSSDREGGYTF.

The J gene is TRBJ1-6, the V gene TRBV5-1, with D perhaps matching TRBD1 (5 bases). This CDR3 region has 16 residues. From germline, CDR1 is SGHRS and CDR2 YFSETQ. V was clipped by 0 bases and J by 6 bases, with 13 bases between them. CDR3 coding DNA: TGCGCCAGCAGCTTGGAGGGGCGCACACCTAATTCACCCCTCCACTTT. Translating it yields CASSLEGRTPNSPLHF.

This clone showed up just once. The chain couples TRBV15 to TRBJ2-1; D unresolved. The CDR3 has 15 amino acids. The germline CDR1 and CDR2 sequences are LNHNV and YYDKDF (reference sequence). Trimming took 7 bases from V and 0 from J, leaving 13 bases between them. CDR3 in amino acids: CATNFPGSSYNEQFF. The CDR3 coding sequence is TGTGCCACCAACTTTCCGGGTAGCTCCTACAATGAGCAGTTCTTC.

The chain combines TRBV11-2 with TRBJ1-3; possibly TRBD1 for D (5 bases). Deletions cut 7 bases from V and 6 bases from J, with 13 bases between. Germline V gene sequence: CDR1 SGHAT, CDR2 FQNNGV. The CDR3 covers 13 residues. The CDR3 loop reads CASTLTDKNTIYF. The DNA for the CDR3 is TGTGCCAGCACCCTGACAGACAAAAACACCATATATTTT.

The rearrangement uses TRBV6-4 and TRBJ1-1; TRBD1 agrees at 9 bases. CDR1 MRHNA and CDR2 SNTAGT come from the germline V gene. There are 17 residues in the CDR3. The ends lost 8 bases at V and 3 bases at J; junction bases unmatched: 16. The CDR3, as DNA: TGTGCCAGCCCTCGGACAGGGGCCCTCCGTTATCACACTGAAGCTTTCTTT. It translates to CASPRTGALRYHTEAFF.

The chain joins TRBV6-1 to TRBJ2-3; TRBD1 might be the D (6 bases). Germline V gene sequence: CDR1 MNHNS, CDR2 SASEGT. V lost 4 bases and J lost 0, with 14 bases in between. CDR3 length: 16 residues. Here the CDR3 reads CASSVLQGSSTDTQYF. The CDR3 DNA follows: TGTGCCAGCAGTGTTCTACAGGGCTCGAGCACAGATACGCAGTATTTT.

This sequence joins TRBV28 and TRBJ2-1, with 7 bases lining up with TRBD1. V shed 8 bases, J shed 4 bases, and the junction held 20 bases outside the gene matches. Germline assignment: CDR1 MDHEN and CDR2 SYDVKM. This CDR3 spans 18 amino acids. CDR3 sequence: CASGPRSLQGPFYNEQFF. For the CDR3, the DNA is TGTGCCAGCGGACCCCGATCATTACAGGGGCCCTTTTACAATGAGCAGTTCTTC.

This sequence joins TRBV4-1 and TRBJ2-7; no firm D call. Per germline, CDR1 MGHRA and CDR2 YSYEKL. The CDR3 loop spans 15 amino acids. Trimming left V 2 bases short and J 5 bases short, with 16 bases between. The CDR3 nucleotides are TGCGCCAGCAGCCAAACCGTTTTGGAGTCGGACGAGCAGTACTTC. This encodes CASSQTVLESDEQYF.

Only one count was recorded for this clone. The chain carries TRBV30 and TRBJ1-1; D is ambiguous. This CDR3 has 17 residues. CDR1 GTSNPN and CDR2 SVGIG come from the germline V gene (reference sequence). Trimming removed 0 bases at V and 4 bases at J, with 21 bases between. CDR3 sequence: CAWSVRPPGRSSTEAFF. The CDR3, as DNA: TGTGCCTGGAGTGTAAGGCCCCCAGGCCGTAGTAGCACTGAAGCTTTCTTT.

This rearrangement joins TRBV2 to TRBJ1-5; D is uncertain. Germline V gene sequence: CDR1 SNHLY, CDR2 FYNNEI. The V gene lost 1 base and the J gene lost 4 bases, with 8 bases spanning the gap. The CDR3 loop spans 14 amino acids. CDR3 in amino acids: CASSEGQSNQPQHF. Here the CDR3 DNA reads TGTGCCAGCAGTGAAGGGCAGTCAAATCAGCCCCAGCATTTT. Full variable domain (missing parts from reference TRBV2 and TRBJ1-5): EPEVTQTPSHQVTQMGQEVILRCVPISNHLYFYWYRQILGQKVEFLVSFYNNEISEKSEIFDDQFSVERPDGSNFTLKIRSTKLEDSAMYFCASSEGQSNQPQHFGDGTRLSIL.

This chain joins TRBV6-1 and TRBJ2-7; 11 bases agree with TRBD2. J lost 6 bases, V lost 7 bases, and 8 bases had no gene match. This CDR3 comprises 14 residues. CDR1 MNHNS and CDR2 SASEGT come from the germline V gene. Here the CDR3 DNA reads TGTGCCAGCAAACCCCTAGCGGGGGGTGCCGAGCAGTACTTC. Translating it yields CASKPLAGGAEQYF.

The chain combines TRBV7-5 with TRBJ2-7; TRBD1, as called in the table, went unchecked against the DNA. TRBV7-5 is classified as a pseudogene. This CDR3 has 18 residues. The CDR3 loop is CVRSSQGAWDRPSYEQYF. The CDR3 coding sequence is TGTGTCAGAAGCTCCCAAGGGGCCTGGGACAGACCAAGTTACGAGCAGTACTTC.

The rearrangement uses TRBV14 and TRBJ2-7, with a weak D call TRBD1 (6 bases). Germline V gene sequence: CDR1 SGHDN, CDR2 FVKESK. V shed 4 bases and J shed 7 bases, with 20 bases lying between them. This CDR3 comprises 15 residues. CDR3 region: CASSRTGSGEREQYF. The CDR3, as DNA: TGTGCCAGCAGCCGAACAGGGTCGGGCGAACGGGAGCAGTACTTC. Looking up the rest from reference TRBV14 and TRBJ2-7 gives the full variable domain: EAGVTQFPSHSVIEKGQTVTLRCDPISGHDNLYWYRRVMGKEIKFLLHFVKESKQDESGMPNNRFLAERTGGTYSTLKVQPAELEDSGVYFCASSRTGSGEREQYFGPGTRLTVT.

The J gene is TRBJ2-3, the V gene TRBV19; D might be TRBD2 (5 bases). This CDR3 comprises 14 residues. V dropped 4 bases and J dropped 2 bases, with 10 bases sitting between them. CDR1 LNHDA and CDR2 SQIVND come from the germline V gene (reference sequence). CDR3 DNA: TGTGCCAGTAGTACTAGCCAAGACACAGATACGCAGTATTTT. It yields the protein CASSTSQDTDTQYF.

V gene TRBV27 combines with J gene TRBJ2-7; TRBD2 agrees at 8 bases. This CDR3 is 13 amino acids long. Per the germline V gene, CDR1 is MNHEY and CDR2 is SMNVEV (reference sequence). The trim removed 5 bases at V and 4 bases at J, leaving 4 bases unmatched. CDR3 nucleotide sequence: TGTGCCAGCAGTCCACGGGGGGGGTACGAGCAGTACTTC. It specifies CASSPRGGYEQYF.

V is TRBV5-1 and J is TRBJ2-7, with 7 bases lining up with TRBD1. Germline values: CDR1 SGHRS, CDR2 YFSETQ. The CDR3 has 14 amino acids. The V segment lost 4 bases and the J segment 3 bases; nucleotides outside the gene matches: 7. The CDR3 coding sequence is TGCGCCAGCAGCCCAACGGGACAGAACTACGAGCAGTACTTC. Translated, it gives CASSPTGQNYEQYF.